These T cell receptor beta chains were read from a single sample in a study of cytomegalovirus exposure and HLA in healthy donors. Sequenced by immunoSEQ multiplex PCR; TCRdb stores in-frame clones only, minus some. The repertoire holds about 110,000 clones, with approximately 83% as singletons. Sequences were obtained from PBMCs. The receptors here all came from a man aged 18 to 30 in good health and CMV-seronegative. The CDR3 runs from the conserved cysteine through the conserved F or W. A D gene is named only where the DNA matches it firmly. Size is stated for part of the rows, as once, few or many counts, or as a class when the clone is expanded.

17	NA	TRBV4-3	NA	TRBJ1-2	TGCGCCAGCAGCCAGCCCGACCGGACAGCGGTTAACTATGGCTACACCTTC	CASSQPDRTAVNYGYTF
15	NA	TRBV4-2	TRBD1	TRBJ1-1	TGTGCCAGCAGCCAAGGCGGTACAGGGGACACTGAAGCTTTCTTT	CASSQGGTGDTEAFF
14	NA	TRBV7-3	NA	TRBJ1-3	TGTGCCAGCAGCTTATCCGGCTCTGGAAACACCATATATTTT	CASSLSGSGNTIYF
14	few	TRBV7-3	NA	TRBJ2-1	TGTGCCAGCAGCTTTATAGCGAACAACAATGAGCAGTTCTTC	CASSFIANNNEQFF
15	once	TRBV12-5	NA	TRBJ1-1	TGTGCTAGTGGTTTGGTACTCGCCTCGAGCACTGAAGCTTTCTTT	CASGLVLASSTEAFF
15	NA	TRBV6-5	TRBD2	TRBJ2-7	TGTGCCAGCACCACCCTAGCGGGACGCTTTTACGAGCAGTACTTC	CASTTLAGRFYEQYF
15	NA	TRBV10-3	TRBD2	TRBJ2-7	TGTGCCATCAGTGAGCCCGGGACTAGCTCCTACGAGCAGTACTTC	CAISEPGTSSYEQYF
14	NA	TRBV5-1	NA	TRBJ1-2	TGCGCCAGCAGCTTGGAGCCGGCTAACTATGGCTACACCTTC	CASSLEPANYGYTF
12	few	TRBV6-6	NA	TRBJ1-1	TGTGCCAGCAGTACTACGAACACTGAAGCTTTCTTT	CASSTTNTEAFF
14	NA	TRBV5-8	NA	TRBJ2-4	TGTGCCAGCAGCTATAGCGGAGCCCCAAACATTCAGTACTTC	CASSYSGAPNIQYF
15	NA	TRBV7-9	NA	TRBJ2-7	TGTGCCAGCAGCCCTTTGCGGGTTAGCTCCTACGAGCAGTACTTC	CASSPLRVSSYEQYF
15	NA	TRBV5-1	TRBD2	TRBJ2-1	TGCGCCAGCAGCTCAGGACTAGCGGGAGCCAATGAGCAGTTCTTC	CASSSGLAGANEQFF
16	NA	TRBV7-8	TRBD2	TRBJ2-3	TGTGCCAGCAGCTTAGTCCTAGCGGGAGTGGTAGATACGCAGTATTTT	CASSLVLAGVVDTQYF
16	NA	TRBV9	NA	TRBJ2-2	TGTGCCAGCAGTCATTCAGGGGATAGGAACACCGGGGAGCTGTTTTTT	CASSHSGDRNTGELFF
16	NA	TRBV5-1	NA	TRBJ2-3	TGCGCCAGCAGCCTGCTTCCGAGCGGGAGCACAGATACGCAGTATTTT	CASSLLPSGSTDTQYF
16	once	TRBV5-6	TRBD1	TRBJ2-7	TGTGCCAGCAGCTCCCGGGACAGGGGGCTTCTCTACGAGCAGTACTTC	CASSSRDRGLLYEQYF
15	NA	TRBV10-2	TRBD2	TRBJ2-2	TGCGCCAGCAGGTTGACTAGCGGATACACCGGGGAGCTGTTTTTT	CASRLTSGYTGELFF
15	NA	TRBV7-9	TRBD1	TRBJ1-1	TGTTCCAGCAGCAGAACGACAGGGGCGAACACTGAAGCTTTCTTT	CSSSRTTGANTEAFF
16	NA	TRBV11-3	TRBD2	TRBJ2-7	TGTGCCAGCAGCTCGGGGGTGGCGGGAGGGCCAGGAGAGCAGTACTTC	CASSSGVAGGPGEQYF
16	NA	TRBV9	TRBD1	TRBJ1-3	TGTGCCAGCAGCGTAGTGGGACAGCTCTCTGGAAACACCATATATTTT	CASSVVGQLSGNTIYF
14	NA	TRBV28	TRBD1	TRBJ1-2	TGTGCCAGCAGTTCCCAGACAGGGCCTATGGGCTACACCTTC	CASSSQTGPMGYTF
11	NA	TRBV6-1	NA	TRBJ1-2	TGTGCCAGCACCCAAACCGAAACGCTAACCTTC	CASTQTETLTF
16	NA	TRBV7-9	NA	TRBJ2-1	TGTGCCAGCATCAGGGCTCCTAAAGAACTGTACAATGAGCAGTTCTTC	CASIRAPKELYNEQFF
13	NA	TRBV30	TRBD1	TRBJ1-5	TGTGCCTGGGGGGGACAGGGGAATCAGCCCCAGCATTTT	CAWGGQGNQPQHF
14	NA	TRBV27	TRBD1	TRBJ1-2	TGTGCCAGCGCCCCCGGGACAGGGGGCTATGGCTACACCTTC	CASAPGTGGYGYTF
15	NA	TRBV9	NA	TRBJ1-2	TGTGCCAGCAGCGTAGGGTTGCAGATCAACTATGGCTACACCTTC	CASSVGLQINYGYTF
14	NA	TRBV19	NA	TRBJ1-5	TGTGCCAGTTTGTTGGGGGCATACGGTCAGCCCCAGCATTTT	CASLLGAYGQPQHF
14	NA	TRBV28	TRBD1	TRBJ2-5	TGTGCCACCTGGACAGGGTTGTCTGAGGAGACCCAGTACTTC	CATWTGLSEETQYF
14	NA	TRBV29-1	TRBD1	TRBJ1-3	TGCAGCGTGGAAGACAGGGGCTCTGGAAACACCATATATTTT	CSVEDRGSGNTIYF
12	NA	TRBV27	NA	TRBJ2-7	TGTGCCAGCAGTTTACCTAGTGGGGAGCAGTACTTC	CASSLPSGEQYF
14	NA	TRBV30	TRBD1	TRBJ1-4	TGTGCCTGGAGTGTAGCAGGGGGCGCCGGAAAACTGTTTTTT	CAWSVAGGAGKLFF
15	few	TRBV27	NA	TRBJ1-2	TGTGCCAGCAGTTTAGGTGGGGGGGGCGTCTATGGCTACACCTTC	CASSLGGGGVYGYTF
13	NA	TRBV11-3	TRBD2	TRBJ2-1	TGTAGTCGGACTAGCGGGTATTACAATGAGCAGTTCTTC	CSRTSGYYNEQFF
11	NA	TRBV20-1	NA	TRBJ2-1	TGCAGTGCTTCACCCGGGACTCTTCAGTTCTTC	CSASPGTLQFF
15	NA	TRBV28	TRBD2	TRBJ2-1	TGTGCCAGCAGTCCAGCAGCGGGAGGGCACAATGAGCAGTTCTTC	CASSPAAGGHNEQFF
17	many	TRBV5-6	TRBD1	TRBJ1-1	TGTGCCAGCAGCTTGTTGCAGGGGGCTAAGGGGAACACTGAAGCTTTCTTT	CASSLLQGAKGNTEAFF
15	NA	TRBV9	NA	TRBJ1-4	TGTGCCAGCAGCGTAGGTAGCAGGGTTAATGAAAAACTGTTTTTT	CASSVGSRVNEKLFF
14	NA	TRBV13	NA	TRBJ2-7	TGTGCCAGCGGGGGTAGCGGTAGCTCCTACGAGCAGTACTTC	CASGGSGSSYEQYF
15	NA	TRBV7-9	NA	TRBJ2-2	TGTGCCAGCTCGCAGCTCGCAGGGGCCACCGGGGAGCTGTTTTTT	CASSQLAGATGELFF
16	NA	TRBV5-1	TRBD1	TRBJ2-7	TGCGCCAGCAGCACCGGGACAGGGGGGACGAGCTACGAGCAGTACTTC	CASSTGTGGTSYEQYF
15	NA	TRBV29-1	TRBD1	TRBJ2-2	TGCAGCGTTGCAAGGGACAGGGAGGACACCGGGGAGCTGTTTTTT	CSVARDREDTGELFF
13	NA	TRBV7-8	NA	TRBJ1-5	TGTGCCAGCAGCATCTTCTTCGATCAGCCCCAGCATTTT	CASSIFFDQPQHF
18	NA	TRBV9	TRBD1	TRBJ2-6	TGTGCCAGCAACCTTAATGGACAGGGGAGCTCTGGGGCCAACGTCCTGACTTTC	CASNLNGQGSSGANVLTF
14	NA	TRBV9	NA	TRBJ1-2	TGTGCCAGCAGCTACAGGGTCGAGTCCTTTGGCTACACCTTC	CASSYRVESFGYTF
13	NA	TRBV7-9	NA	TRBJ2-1	TGTGCCAGCAGCTTCTTCTCCTACAATGAGCAGTTCTTC	CASSFFSYNEQFF
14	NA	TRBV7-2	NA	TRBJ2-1	TGTGCCAGCAGCGGTGTCCCGGGAGTGAATGAGCAGTTCTTC	CASSGVPGVNEQFF
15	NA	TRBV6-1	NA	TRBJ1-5	TGTGCCAGCAGCCGAACAGGGCTAAGCAATCAGCCCCAGCATTTT	CASSRTGLSNQPQHF
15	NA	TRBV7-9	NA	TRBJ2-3	TGTGCCAGCAGCCCCGGGACACCCAGCACAGATACGCAGTATTTT	CASSPGTPSTDTQYF
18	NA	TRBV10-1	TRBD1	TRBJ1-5	TGCGCCAGCTACTGGGACAGGTGGGGTCGGCGCGGCAATCAGCCCCAGCATTTT	CASYWDRWGRRGNQPQHF
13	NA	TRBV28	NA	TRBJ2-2	TGTGCCAGCAGTTTATCCCTGACCGGGGAGCTGTTTTTT	CASSLSLTGELFF
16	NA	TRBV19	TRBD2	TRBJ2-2	TGTGCCAGTAGTACAGTAGCGGGAGGCTTCACCGGGGAGCTGTTTTTT	CASSTVAGGFTGELFF
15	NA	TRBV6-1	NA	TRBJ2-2	TGTGCCAGCAGTGAGATGTCCAGGAACACCGGGGAGCTGTTTTTT	CASSEMSRNTGELFF
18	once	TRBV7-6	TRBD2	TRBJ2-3	TGTGCCAGCGGATCAGGACTAGCGGGAGTGCTCCGGTCAGATACGCAGTATTTT	CASGSGLAGVLRSDTQYF